The 23 T cell receptor beta chains below were found in one sample sequenced in a study of CD8 T cells in ankylosing spondylitis. From the 5' RACE reads, TCRdb called clonotypes with MiXCR, one entry per CDR3 protein. The sample yields under 400,000 distinct CDR3 sequences, around 10% seen once. The source material was blood, either unsorted or a sorted T cell fraction (not recorded which). The origin of the receptors is a female donor with ankylosing spondylitis or in good health (not recorded which).

Comment on this clonotype: A much bigger clone sits one base away, suggesting this may be a read error. The J gene is TRBJ2-2, the V gene TRBV7-2; the match to TRBD2 covers 10 bases. With 2 bases clipped from V and 5 bases from J, the junction kept 2 bases outside the gene matches. The CDR3 is 15 amino acids. CDR1 SGHTA and CDR2 FQGNSA come from the germline V gene. The chain's CDR3 is CASSLSLAGTGELFF. DNA of the CDR3: TGTGCCAGCAGCTTATCACTAGCGGGGACCGGGGAGCTGTTTTTT.

This clonotype was seen repeatedly, ten times or more. The rearrangement uses TRBV7-3 and TRBJ2-3; possible D gene TRBD2, 6 bases. The V and J ends lost 2 bases and 11 bases respectively, with 11 bases between them. This CDR3 region has 12 residues. Germline assignment: CDR1 SGHTA and CDR2 FQGTGA. As DNA, the CDR3 is TGTGCCAGCAGCTTACGTAGCGGTGAGCAGTATTTT. As protein: CASSLRSGEQYF.

This clonotype was counted ten times or more. The V gene is TRBV4-1, the J gene TRBJ1-2, with D possibly being TRBD1 (6 bases). The CDR3 is 16 residues long. V was cut by 1 base and J by 2 bases, with 14 bases left in between. In germline, CDR1 is MGHRA, CDR2 YSYEKL. This CDR3 reads CASSQARQARNYGYTF. As DNA, the CDR3 is TGCGCCAGCAGCCAAGCCCGACAGGCACGAAACTATGGCTACACCTTC.

This chain connects TRBV4-3 to TRBJ1-4; TRBD1 matches at 7 bases. The germline CDR1 and CDR2 sequences are LGHNA and YSLEER. The length of the CDR3 is 16 residues. V was pared by 0 bases and J by 7 bases, with 8 bases of the junction left unmatched. The CDR3 coding sequence is TGCGCCAGCAGCCAAGAGCGGACAGGAGCCGCTGAAAAACTGTTTTTT. Translating it yields CASSQERTGAAEKLFF.

This clonotype was picked up many times. The rearrangement joins TRBV20-1 to TRBJ2-1, with 9 bases that match TRBD2. Germline values: CDR1 DFQATT, CDR2 SNEGSKA (reference sequence). The trim removed 1 base at V and 7 bases at J, leaving 8 bases unmatched. The CDR3 totals 15 residues. DNA for the CDR3: TGCAGTGCTAGAGGGGCGGGAGGGCCCTCGAATGAGCAGTTCTTC. Encoded protein: CSARGAGGPSNEQFF.

Concerning this clonotype itself: One end of the junction does not line up with germline, which may come from a read error. V is TRBV3-1 and J is TRBJ2-3; D is unclear. This CDR3 has 15 residues. The germline V gene has CDR1 LGHDT and CDR2 YNNKEL (reference sequence). The CDR3 is CACSQTRTTRDTQYF. CDR3 in DNA: TGTGCCTGCAGCCAAACTCGAACAACGAGAGATACGCAGTATTTT.

This clonotype showed up many times. J is TRBJ1-2 and V is TRBV28; D gene uncertain. CDR1 is MDHEN, CDR2 SYDVKM, per germline. The CDR3 is made up of 10 amino acids. V gave up 10 bases and J gave up 3 bases, with 6 bases separating them. The CDR3 loop is CATNDYGYTF. The CDR3 DNA reads TGTGCCACCAATGACTATGGCTACACCTTC.

The chain uses TRBV9 and TRBJ2-1; 11 nucleotides align to TRBD2. The CDR3 loop spans 17 amino acids. Trimming took 3 bases from V and 1 from J; bases not matched to a gene: 6. Per germline, CDR1 SGDLS and CDR2 YYNGEE. The DNA for the CDR3 is TGTGCCAGCAGCGGAACTAGCGGGAGTGGTTCCTACAATGAGCAGTTCTTC. Protein: CASSGTSGSGSYNEQFF.

Written as DNA, the CDR3 is TGTGCCAGCAGCCAAGAACTAGCGGGGAGCCATGAGCAGTTCTTC. It yields the protein CASSQELAGSHEQFF. This sequence joins TRBV3-1 and TRBJ2-1; 10 bases are shared with TRBD2. V shed 0 bases and J 8 bases; nucleotides not matched to a gene: 4. This CDR3 has 15 residues. Germline V lookup: CDR1 LGHDT, CDR2 YNNKEL (reference sequence).

Ten or more counts support this clonotype. The chain is built from TRBV20-1 and TRBJ2-7, with 7 bases fitting TRBD2. J was trimmed by 5 bases and V by 6 bases; bases with no gene match: 10. The CDR3 sequence is 13 residues long. Germline loops: CDR1 DFQATT, CDR2 SNEGSKA (reference sequence). The CDR3 is CSAPLAGENEQYF. CDR3 DNA sequence: TGCAGTGCCCCCCTCGCGGGGGAGAACGAGCAGTACTTC.

V usage is TRBV11-2 and J usage is TRBJ2-7; D is ambiguous. Germline V lookup: CDR1 SGHAT, CDR2 FQNNGV. Trimming removed 1 base at V and 0 bases at J, with 7 bases between. This CDR3 spans 14 amino acids. The CDR3 reads CASSLGHTSYEQYF. The CDR3 DNA reads as TGTGCCAGCAGCTTAGGCCACACCTCCTACGAGCAGTACTTC.

The chain links TRBV24-1 to TRBJ2-2, with 7 bases lining up with TRBD1. Trimming removed 4 bases from V and 5 bases from J; junction bases left unmatched: 6. The V gene's germline CDR1 is KGHDR and CDR2 SFDVKD. The CDR3 sequence is 15 residues long. This chain's CDR3 is CATSDRLTGTGELFF. The CDR3 nucleotides are TGTGCCACCAGTGACCGCCTGACAGGGACCGGGGAGCTGTTTTTT.

This clonotype was recorded many times. For the CDR3, the DNA is TGCAGTGCTAGTGGGGGATTGACAGGGGGCTACGAGCAGTACTTC. Translation gives CSASGGLTGGYEQYF. V and J are TRBV20-1 and TRBJ2-7, with TRBD1 matching 9 bases. The V gene's germline CDR1 is DFQATT and CDR2 SNEGSKA (reference sequence). The CDR3 loop spans 15 amino acids. V trimming: 3 bases; J trimming: 3 bases; junction bases outside the gene matches: 9.

In this sample, this clonotype turned up many times. J is TRBJ2-1 and V is TRBV5-1; unclear D gene. From germline, CDR1 is SGHRS and CDR2 YFSETQ. The CDR3 loop spans 14 amino acids. The germline V and J ends were trimmed by 3 bases and 0 bases, with 7 bases remaining between them. In DNA form, the CDR3 reads TGCGCCAGCAGCTGGGCAGACTCCTACAATGAGCAGTTCTTC. Translation: CASSWADSYNEQFF.

The table lists this clonotype with many counts. J is TRBJ2-7 and V is TRBV20-1; D possibly corresponds to TRBD1 (6 bases). Germline V CDR1 and CDR2: DFQATT, SNEGSKA (reference sequence). Trimming removed 6 bases from V and 3 bases from J, with 15 bases in between. The CDR3 length is 13 residues. CDR3 protein: CSAMTGFGYEQYF. The DNA for the CDR3 is TGCAGTGCCATGACAGGATTCGGCTACGAGCAGTACTTC.

The chain links TRBV6-1 to TRBJ1-2, with a weak D call TRBD1 (6 bases). This CDR3 spans 13 amino acids. V dropped 6 bases and J dropped 6 bases, with 14 bases sitting between them. Germline values: CDR1 MNHNS, CDR2 SASEGT. The CDR3 loop is CASRETGKHGYTF. CDR3 DNA sequence: TGTGCCAGCAGGGAAACAGGGAAACATGGCTACACCTTC.

Many counts were recorded for this clonotype. The gene calls are TRBV20-1 and TRBJ2-7, with D unresolved. V was clipped by 6 bases and J by 3 bases, with 15 bases between them. The CDR3 length is 13 residues. CDR1 and CDR2 from the germline V gene are DFQATT and SNEGSKA (reference sequence). CDR3 region: CSAPNPRYYEQYF. DNA of the CDR3: TGCAGTGCCCCTAACCCGAGATACTACGAGCAGTACTTC.

This clonotype was counted at least ten times. V is TRBV20-1 and J is TRBJ2-3, with D perhaps matching TRBD1 (6 bases). Trimming removed 5 bases at V and 2 bases at J, with 20 bases between. This CDR3 contains 16 residues. The germline CDR1 and CDR2 sequences are DFQATT and SNEGSKA (reference sequence). The CDR3 bases are TGCAGTGCTCGGGACACCGGGGCCCTAAACACAGATACGCAGTATTTT. It translates to CSARDTGALNTDTQYF.

This clonotype was observed many times. DNA for the CDR3: TGTGCCAGCAGCTTTGGTAACAATGAGCAGTTCTTC. Its translation is CASSFGNNEQFF. The chain has TRBV5-4 and TRBJ2-1; D ambiguous. Trimming took 2 bases from V and 5 from J, leaving 5 bases between them. Germline CDR1 is SGHNT and CDR2 is YYREEE (reference sequence). This CDR3 region has 12 residues.

This clonotype was counted between two and nine times. The chain carries TRBV19 and TRBJ1-5; TRBD1 matches 9 bases. The junction had 7 bases not matched to a gene; V was cut back by 3 bases and J by 4 bases. CDR1 LNHDA and CDR2 SQIVND come from the germline V gene (reference sequence). The CDR3 length is 16 residues. The CDR3 coding sequence is TGTGCCAGTAGTATGCGGGACAGGGTTTGGAATCAGCCCCAGCATTTT. Amino acids: CASSMRDRVWNQPQHF. Drawing the rest from reference TRBV19 and TRBJ1-5, the complete variable domain is DGGITQSPKYLFRKEGQNVTLSCEQNLNHDAMYWYRQDPGQGLRLIYYSQIVNDFQKGDIAEGYSVSREKKESFPLTVTSAQKNPTAFYLCASSMRDRVWNQPQHFGDGTRLSIL.

This clonotype occurred a few times. The rearrangement uses TRBV7-9 and TRBJ2-1, with TRBD2 matching 7 bases. V shed 7 bases and J 9 bases; nucleotides not matched to a gene: 12. In germline, CDR1 is SEHNR, CDR2 FQNEAQ (reference sequence). The CDR3 extends over 14 amino acids. CDR3 DNA: TGTGCCAGCACCCACAAGCGGGATGTCTCTGAGCAGTTCTTC. Translating gives CASTHKRDVSEQFF.

J is TRBJ1-2 and V is TRBV3-1, with D maybe TRBD1 (5 bases). The CDR3 contains 16 residues. The V end lost 4 bases, the J end lost 10 bases, and 25 bases lay between the germline ends. Germline V gene lookup returns CDR1 LGHDT and CDR2 YNNKEL (reference sequence). The CDR3 spells CASSLGVAGALGVYTF. The CDR3 DNA follows: TGTGCCAGCAGCCTAGGGGTGGCGGGTGCCCTTGGAGTCTACACCTTC. Variable domain in full (rest from reference TRBV3-1 and TRBJ1-2): DTAVSQTPKYLVTQMGNDKSIKCEQNLGHDTMYWYKQDSKKFLKIMFSYNNKELIINETVPNRFSPKSPDKAHLNLHINSLELGDSAVYFCASSLGVAGALGVYTFGSGTRLTVV.

The sample holds a few counts of this clonotype. The chain couples TRBV7-9 to TRBJ2-4, with 11 bases identical to TRBD2. Germline V gene sequence: CDR1 SEHNR, CDR2 FQNEAQ (reference sequence). After removal of 4 bases from V and 8 bases from J, the junction contained 4 bases not matched to a gene. The CDR3 totals 14 residues. The CDR3 DNA follows: TGTGCCAGCAGCTCCTTAGCGGGGGGGGACATTCAGTACTTC. It encodes CASSSLAGGDIQYF.